Shown below are 9 T cell receptor beta chains from a single sample sequenced in a study of tumor-infiltrating lymphocytes in primary liver carcinoma. The study extracted blood RNA from unsorted whole blood and also extracted germline DNA. Total RNA amounting to around 530 ng was the source from which TCR beta cDNA was made with a constant-region primer. Employing slightly modified ARM-PCR, three nested multiplex PCR rounds were run, and these gave rise to the TCR beta libraries. The first two PCR rounds used TRBV1-TRBV30 forward primers with a C-beta reverse primer, around 10 cycles each. One entry per CDR3 protein, called by TCRdb with MiXCR from the multiplex PCR reads. The table records approximately 300,000 distinct CDR3 sequences, 50% to 70% of them present only once. The sample comprised peripheral blood. These receptors were collected from a man in his forties with primary liver carcinoma and hepatitis B virus infection.

This clonotype was recorded a few times. Sequence at one end of the junction differs from germline and may be a read error. The chain couples TRBV12-3 or TRBV12-4 to TRBJ2-1; D could derive from TRBD1 or TRBD2 (5 bases each). The CDR3 consists of 11 residues. The CDR3 reads CASSSGPEQLF. CDR3 nucleotide sequence: TGTGCCAGCAGTTCGGGGCCCGAGCAGCTCTTC.

Of note for this clonotype: A much more abundant neighbour one base away suggests this may be a read error. The chain recombines TRBV6-1 with TRBJ1-1, with unresolved D. The germline gives CDR1 MNHNS, CDR2 SASEGT. The CDR3 consists of 12 residues. In DNA form, the CDR3 reads TGTACCAGCAGTGAAAAGGGTATCGCAGCTTTCTTT. Protein sequence: CTSSEKGIAAFF.

A remark on this clonotype: A much larger clone is a single base away; this may be a read error. The V call is TRBV6-5, the J call TRBJ1-1; no clear D gene. There are 13 residues in the CDR3. V lost 6 bases to trimming and J lost 2 bases, with 10 bases between them. The germline gives CDR1 MNHEY, CDR2 SVGAGI. In DNA, the CDR3 is TGTGCCAGCAGATCCAGTCTTAACACTGAAGCTTTCTTT. Residues: CASRSSLNTEAFF.

Note on this clonotype: At one of its ends the junction is not consistent with the germline gene, which may arise from a read error. The CDR3 DNA follows: TGTGGCAGCAGGCCCGATCAGGCGGGAGCCCCCTACAATGAGCAGTTCTTC. Translated, it gives CGSRPDQAGAPYNEQFF. The V and J genes are TRBV12-3 or TRBV12-4 and TRBJ2-1, with 7 bases identical to TRBD2. This CDR3 comprises 17 residues.

This chain links TRBV5-1 with TRBJ2-5, with 7 positions matching TRBD1. This CDR3 region has 14 residues. The J segment lost 4 bases and the V segment lost 4 bases, leaving 7 bases of the junction unmatched. CDR1 SGHRS and CDR2 YFSETQ come from the germline V gene. The CDR3 region has the DNA TGCGCCAGCAGCCAAGGGACAGCCGGAGAGACCCAGTACTTC. This codes for CASSQGTAGETQYF.

Of note for this clonotype: One junction end disagrees with the germline gene, perhaps due to a read error. The chain employs TRBV29-1 and TRBJ1-1, with 10 bases matching TRBD1. The germline V gene has CDR1 SQVTM and CDR2 ANQGSEA. This CDR3 has 15 amino acids. The CDR3 region has the DNA TGCAGTGTTGAGATTACGGGACAGGGGATCACTGGAGCTTTCTTT. Its translation: CSVEITGQGITGAFF.

The genes are TRBV28 and TRBJ1-1, with a possible D match to TRBD1 (6 bases). The CDR3 is made up of 17 amino acids. V was shortened by 7 bases and J by 5 bases, with 26 bases between the two germline ends. The V gene's germline CDR1 is MDHEN and CDR2 SYDVKM. The CDR3 bases are TGTGCCAGCACTCCTTTGGGGGGGCATATTGATGGGACTGAAGCTTTCTTT. It yields the protein CASTPLGGHIDGTEAFF.

The chain recombines TRBV6-6 with TRBJ2-7; the D gene is possibly TRBD1 (6 bases). Deletions cut 6 bases from V and 1 base from J, with 13 bases between. CDR1 and CDR2 from the germline V gene are MNHNY and SVGAGI (reference sequence). This CDR3 has 14 amino acids. The DNA of the CDR3 is TGTGCCAGCAGAGGACAGTCCTCGTCCTACGAGCAGTACTTC. Translating gives CASRGQSSSYEQYF.

In this sample, this clonotype turned up many times. V and J are TRBV11-2 and TRBJ2-1; D not certain. The germline V gene has CDR1 SGHAT and CDR2 FQNNGV. Trimming cost V 4 bases and J 10 bases, with 14 bases left between them. CDR3 length: 13 amino acids. For the CDR3, the DNA is TGTGCCAGCAGCTACGGTTCCCTTATAGAGCAGTTCTTC. Protein sequence: CASSYGSLIEQFF.